This is a list of T cell receptor beta chains from one sample in a study of T-cell memory formation after mild COVID-19. TCRdb fed the 5' RACE reads into MiXCR, producing one record per CDR3 protein. The sample lists roughly 340,000 distinct CDR3 sequences; 15% were seen once. The sequenced sample consisted of PBMCs or a T cell subset sorted from them (not recorded which). The receptors come from a man aged 18 to 30 who had mild COVID-19 (a few samples of this study predate the infection). Cell type and time point are not known. CDR3s include the opening cysteine and the closing phenylalanine or tryptophan. Fields, in order: clone size, D gene, J gene, V gene, CDR3 protein, CDR3 DNA. The D gene is left open where the match is weak. Size tells how often a clone was seen (once, few, many) or the class of an expanded clone, and some rows leave it out.

>few|TRBD1|TRBJ2-1|TRBV29-1
CSVPTGNEQFF
TGCAGCGTCCCGACAGGGAATGAGCAGTTCTTC
>few|-|TRBJ2-3|TRBV24-1
CATSDRGGGADTQYF
TGTGCCACCAGTGACCGAGGGGGGGGGGCAGATACGCAGTATTTT
>-|-|TRBJ2-7|TRBV6-2/TRBV6-3
CASSYPQEPYEQYF
TGTGCCAGCAGTTACCCACAGGAACCCTACGAGCAGTACTTC
>-|-|TRBJ2-3|TRBV7-9
CASTDLRGGGLTDTQYF
TGTGCCAGCACCGACCTCAGGGGGGGCGGACTCACAGATACGCAGTATTTT
>-|-|TRBJ2-1|TRBV9
CASSVFLGEQFF
TGTGCCAGCAGCGTTTTTTTGGGAGAGCAGTTCTTC
>-|TRBD1|TRBJ2-7|TRBV5-1
CASSFTTGQSTYEQYF
TGCGCCAGCAGCTTTACCACGGGACAGAGCACTTACGAGCAGTACTTC
>few|-|TRBJ1-3|TRBV11-3
CASSCRAHSGNTIYF
TGTGCCAGCAGCTGCCGGGCCCACTCTGGAAACACCATATATTTT
>-|TRBD2|TRBJ2-3|TRBV7-9
CASSQLLAGDTDTQYF
TGTGCCAGCAGCCAGCTACTAGCGGGGGACACAGATACGCAGTATTTT
>few|-|TRBJ2-3|TRBV29-1
CSVARGMNTDTQYF
TGCAGCGTCGCTCGGGGGATGAACACAGATACGCAGTATTTT
>few|-|TRBJ2-3|TRBV19
CASRRGRGGDTQYF
TGTGCCAGCAGACGGGGCAGGGGAGGAGATACGCAGTATTTT
>few|TRBD2|TRBJ2-3|TRBV10-3
CAISLAGGRGFSDTQYF
TGTGCCATCAGTCTAGCGGGGGGCCGGGGATTCTCGGATACGCAGTATTTT
>-|-|TRBJ2-5|TRBV5-1
CASSPRIPRETQYF
TGCGCCAGCAGCCCCAGGATACCCAGAGAGACCCAGTACTTC
>many|-|TRBJ2-7|TRBV6-6
CASSSPGRGYEQYF
TGTGCCAGCAGTTCCCCGGGACGAGGATACGAGCAGTACTTC
>few|TRBD2|TRBJ2-1|TRBV29-1
CSVESSGGYNEQFF
TGCAGCGTTGAAAGCAGCGGGGGTTACAATGAGCAGTTCTTC
>-|TRBD2|TRBJ2-5|TRBV5-6
CASSRGRGGQETQYF
TGTGCCAGCAGTAGGGGTCGGGGAGGGCAAGAGACCCAGTACTTC
>many|-|TRBJ2-1|TRBV5-1
CASSVTGAGANEQFF
TGCGCCAGCAGCGTAACAGGTGCGGGCGCCAATGAGCAGTTCTTC
>few|TRBD2|TRBJ2-4|TRBV7-2
CASSRTSLTKNIQYF
TGTGCCAGCAGCCGGACTAGTCTAACCAAAAACATTCAGTACTTC
>few|TRBD2|TRBJ2-5|TRBV20-1
CSASPLLGRETQYF
TGCAGTGCTTCCCCACTACTCGGGAGGGAGACCCAGTACTTC
>-|-|TRBJ2-2|TRBV12-3/TRBV12-4
CASSPRPAGGELFF
TGTGCCAGCAGTCCCAGACCCGCGGGCGGGGAGCTGTTTTTT
>-|-|TRBJ2-5|TRBV6-2/TRBV6-3
CASKKVRQTYQETQYF
TGTGCCAGCAAAAAGGTCCGACAGACGTACCAAGAGACCCAGTACTTC
>-|TRBD1|TRBJ1-2|TRBV10-3
CATDGDGQALNYGYTF
TGTGCCACAGACGGGGACGGACAGGCACTTAACTATGGCTACACCTTC
>-|-|TRBJ2-3|TRBV7-6
CASSLKADTDTQYF
TGTGCCAGCAGCTTAAAGGCGGACACAGATACGCAGTATTTT
>few|TRBD1|TRBJ2-1|TRBV18
CASSRDRELVNEQFF
TGTGCCAGCTCACGGGACAGGGAGTTAGTCAATGAGCAGTTCTTC
>-|-|TRBJ2-5|TRBV11-2
CASSLQGRQETQYF
TGTGCCAGCAGCTTACAGGGTCGCCAAGAGACCCAGTACTTC
>-|-|TRBJ2-7|TRBV6-5
CASSQGNHYEQYF
TGTGCCAGCAGCCAGGGAAACCACTACGAGCAGTACTTC
>few|-|TRBJ1-6|TRBV5-5
CASSPRTGNSPLHF
TGTGCCAGCAGCCCTAGGACGGGCAATTCACCCCTCCACTTT
>few|-|TRBJ2-2|TRBV3-1
CASSQDSGELFF
TGTGCCAGCAGCCAAGATTCCGGGGAGCTGTTTTTT
>few|-|TRBJ2-5|TRBV5-1
CASSPERQVQETQYF
TGCGCCAGCAGCCCCGAGCGACAGGTCCAAGAGACCCAGTACTTC
>few|-|TRBJ2-2|TRBV3-2
CASSQGDRRESGELFF
TGTGCCAGCAGCCAAGGTGATAGAAGGGAATCCGGGGAGCTGTTTTTT
>-|-|TRBJ1-2|TRBV5-6
CASSLALNYGYTF
TGTGCCAGCAGCTTGGCCCTTAACTATGGCTACACCTTC
>few|TRBD1|TRBJ1-4|TRBV5-1
CASSQGTGDGEKLFF
TGCGCCAGCAGCCAAGGGACAGGGGATGGTGAAAAACTGTTTTTT
>few|-|TRBJ1-2|TRBV15
CATSRDSSHRNYGYTF
TGTGCCACCAGCAGAGATAGTAGTCATAGGAACTATGGCTACACCTTC
>-|TRBD1|TRBJ1-4|TRBV5-4
CASSLTGGGVEKLFF
TGTGCCAGCAGCTTAACAGGGGGCGGTGTTGAAAAACTGTTTTTT
>few|TRBD1|TRBJ1-2|TRBV12-3/TRBV12-4
CASSLNRGPYGYTF
TGTGCCAGCAGTTTAAACAGGGGGCCCTATGGCTACACCTTC
>-|-|TRBJ2-3|TRBV4-1
CASSQDPDPSTDTQYF
TGCGCCAGCAGCCAAGACCCCGACCCAAGCACAGATACGCAGTATTTT
>few|-|TRBJ2-1|TRBV5-5
CASSLGQAQANEQFF
TGTGCCAGCAGCTTGGGGCAGGCCCAAGCCAATGAGCAGTTCTTC
>few|-|TRBJ1-1|TRBV11-2
CASSLGQRAEAFF
TGTGCCAGCAGCTTAGGGCAACGGGCTGAAGCTTTCTTT
>-|-|TRBJ1-2|TRBV4-1
CASRAGVGYTF
TGCGCCTCCCGAGCCGGGGTTGGCTACACCTTC
>few|-|TRBJ1-5|TRBV4-1
CASSPRQANQPQHF
TGCGCCAGCAGCCCCCGACAGGCCAATCAGCCCCAGCATTTT
>once|-|TRBJ2-1|TRBV3-1
CASSHYGDEQFF
TGTGCCAGCAGCCATTACGGGGATGAGCAGTTCTTC
>-|-|TRBJ1-2|TRBV4-1
CASGDLRYGYTF
TGCGCCAGCGGCGACCTGCGCTATGGCTACACCTTC
>many|TRBD1|TRBJ2-2|TRBV5-6
CASSLGQGANTGELFF
TGTGCCAGCAGCTTGGGACAGGGGGCGAACACCGGGGAGCTGTTTTTT
>-|-|TRBJ1-6|TRBV6-6
CASSSLTGNSPLHF
TGTGCCAGCAGTTCTCTTACCGGAAATTCACCCCTCCACTTT
>few|TRBD2|TRBJ2-5|TRBV5-1
CASSLTPGLGETQYF
TGCGCCAGCAGCCTAACCCCGGGACTAGGGGAGACCCAGTACTTC
>-|-|TRBJ1-2|TRBV6-5
CASRPHGPLGGYTF
TGTGCCAGCAGGCCGCACGGGCCCTTGGGTGGCTACACCTTC
>many|-|TRBJ1-4|TRBV12-3/TRBV12-4
CASSSLHRKREKLFF
TGTGCCAGCAGTTCCCTTCACAGAAAGAGGGAAAAACTGTTTTTT
>-|-|TRBJ2-7|TRBV20-1
CSARHTSGTLYEQYF
TGCAGTGCTAGACACACCTCCGGGACTCTTTACGAGCAGTACTTC
>few|TRBD2|TRBJ2-5|TRBV28
CASSYALAEPGETQYF
TGTGCCAGCAGTTACGCCCTAGCGGAGCCAGGGGAGACCCAGTACTTC
>few|TRBD1|TRBJ2-2|TRBV10-3
CAISPLGDRMNTGELFF
TGTGCCATCAGTCCCTTAGGGGACAGGATGAACACCGGGGAGCTGTTTTTT
>many|-|TRBJ1-4|TRBV6-5
CASRGTGTGKEKLFF
TGTGCCAGCAGAGGTACAGGGACTGGGAAGGAAAAACTGTTTTTT
>-|-|TRBJ2-7|TRBV29-1
CSVAPQDGLYEQYF
TGCAGCGTCGCCCCGCAAGATGGACTCTACGAGCAGTACTTC
>-|TRBD2|TRBJ2-5|TRBV28
CASSPPQLAGEETQYF
TGTGCCAGCAGTCCCCCCCAGCTAGCGGGGGAAGAGACCCAGTACTTC
>few|-|TRBJ2-1|TRBV6-6
CASSLQWKDEQFF
TGTGCCAGCAGTCTCCAGTGGAAGGATGAGCAGTTCTTC
>few|TRBD2|TRBJ2-1|TRBV5-4
CASSLAGGLHEQFF
TGTGCCAGCAGCTTAGCGGGGGGACTTCATGAGCAGTTCTTC
>few|-|TRBJ2-7|TRBV6-6
CASSQISYEQYF
TGTGCCAGCAGTCAAATCTCCTACGAGCAGTACTTC
>few|TRBD2|TRBJ2-5|TRBV6-5
CASSPRRGGETQYF
TGTGCCAGCAGCCCCCGACGGGGGGGAGAGACCCAGTACTTC
>-|TRBD1|TRBJ1-5|TRBV6-1
CASSVPGQGFQPQHF
TGTGCCAGCAGTGTCCCGGGACAGGGGTTTCAGCCCCAGCATTTT
>few|-|TRBJ2-3|TRBV7-2
CASSFAGGGTDTQYF
TGTGCCAGCAGCTTTGCGGGTGGTGGCACAGATACGCAGTATTTT
>few|TRBD1|TRBJ1-5|TRBV2
CASSPDRGLYQPQHF
TGTGCCAGCAGCCCGGACAGGGGATTGTATCAGCCCCAGCATTTT
>-|-|TRBJ1-2|TRBV4-1
CASSQEISRNYGYTF
TGCGCCAGCAGCCAAGAAATATCACGTAACTATGGCTACACCTTC